The next 14 T cell receptor beta chains were all read from a single sample in a study of CD8+ T cells in alopecia areata. It was cDNA, reverse transcribed from extracted RNA, that served as the sequencing template. Generated by immunoSEQ multiplex PCR, the TCRdb table keeps only in-frame clones and is missing some. The sample consists of roughly 180,000 clones, over 55% of them appearing once. Sequencing was performed on CD4+ T cells sorted from blood, taken at week 0. Receptor source: a human donor with alopecia areata.

This clone was counted a few times. The chain is built from TRBV7-2 and TRBJ1-1; D is uncertain. This CDR3 spans 13 amino acids. V was trimmed by 3 bases and J by 10 bases, leaving 15 bases between them. The germline V gene has CDR1 SGHTA and CDR2 FQGNSA. CDR3 loop: CASSLGLGKLAFF. CDR3 DNA: TGTGCCAGCAGCTTGGGCCTAGGAAAATTAGCTTTCTTT.

The rearrangement joins TRBV30 to TRBJ1-2; D is perhaps TRBD1 (5 bases). Looked up from germline, CDR1 is GTSNPN and CDR2 is SVGIG (reference sequence). Between the trimmed V and J ends, which lost 2 bases and 3 bases, there was a span of 13 bases. The CDR3 sequence is 14 residues long. The CDR3 reads CAWSPDSTDYGYTF. The CDR3 DNA is TGTGCCTGGAGTCCCGACAGTACCGACTATGGCTACACCTTC.

This clone was found once. The CDR3 nucleotides read TGTGCCAGCAGCCTGGGCACTAGGGACCCGAATGAGCAGTTCTTC. It yields the protein CASSLGTRDPNEQFF. The chain has TRBV11-2 and TRBJ2-1; either TRBD1 or TRBD2 may fit D (5 bases each). V lost 5 bases, J lost 7 bases, and 18 bases lay in between. This CDR3 contains 15 residues. Germline CDR1 and CDR2: SGHAT and FQNNGV.

The V gene is TRBV30, the J gene TRBJ1-2; D is unresolved. The CDR3 has 13 residues. V was clipped by 1 base and J by 8 bases, with 14 bases between them. The germline V gene encodes CDR1 GTSNPN and CDR2 SVGIG (reference sequence). The CDR3 nucleotides read TGTGCCTGGAGTGCCATGTGGGCGCAGGGCTACACCTTC. It yields the protein CAWSAMWAQGYTF.

The chain links TRBV2 to TRBJ2-7; tentative D call: TRBD1 (5 bases). The CDR3 extends over 13 amino acids. Trimming took 6 bases from V and 0 from J, leaving 9 bases between them. The germline V gene encodes CDR1 SNHLY and CDR2 FYNNEI. In DNA form, the CDR3 reads TGTGCCAGCAGGGACAACCTCTCCTACGAGCAGTACTTC. It specifies CASRDNLSYEQYF.

This clone was recorded a few times. The CDR3 DNA reads as TGTGCCAGCAGCCTGGGGAACACCGGGGAGCTGTTTTTT. It translates to CASSLGNTGELFF. The chain is built from TRBV7-2 and TRBJ2-2, with no clear D. The CDR3 runs 13 residues. Trimming left V 5 bases short and J 1 base short, with 5 bases between. Germline V gene sequence: CDR1 SGHTA, CDR2 FQGNSA.

V is TRBV9 and J is TRBJ2-5; the D gene is possibly TRBD1 (5 bases). V lost 5 bases and J 5 bases, leaving 19 bases between the germline ends. CDR1 and CDR2 (germline): SGDLS, YYNGEE. This CDR3 is built from 15 residues. CDR3 in DNA: TGTGCCAGCAGTCGTCGGGTCGACGCAGGGGAGACCCAGTACTTC. Its protein product is CASSRRVDAGETQYF.

This clone has just a few counts. This chain uses TRBV7-2 with TRBJ1-2, with no clear D. This CDR3 contains 12 residues. V was clipped by 5 bases and J by 2 bases, with 6 bases between them. Per germline, CDR1 SGHTA and CDR2 FQGNSA. CDR3: CASSPSNYGYTF. The CDR3, as DNA: TGTGCCAGCAGCCCGTCGAACTATGGCTACACCTTC.

V and J are TRBV5-1 and TRBJ1-6; 7 positions match TRBD1. This CDR3 is 15 amino acids long. Germline trimming cut 2 bases from V and 8 bases from J; bases unmatched to any gene: 7. From germline, CDR1 is SGHRS and CDR2 YFSETQ. CDR3 loop: CASSLQGILDSPLHF. The CDR3 coding sequence is TGCGCCAGCAGCTTACAGGGGATCCTGGATTCACCCCTCCACTTT.

This clone turned up a few times. The chain links TRBV20-1 to TRBJ2-5; 7 nucleotides match TRBD2. CDR1 and CDR2 from the germline V gene are DFQATT and SNEGSKA (reference sequence). The CDR3 runs to 11 residues. The V segment lost 5 bases and the J segment 5 bases; nucleotides outside the gene matches: 2. DNA for the CDR3: TGCAGTGCTGGAGCGGGGGAGACCCAGTACTTC. It is translated as CSAGAGETQYF.

The genes are TRBV4-1 and TRBJ2-2; D perhaps matches TRBD2 (6 bases). This CDR3 contains 14 residues. V shed 0 bases and J shed 9 bases, with 11 bases lying between them. The germline gives CDR1 MGHRA, CDR2 YSYEKL. CDR3 sequence (DNA): TGCGCCAGCAGCCAAGAGTTGGGGGGACGGGAGCTGTTTTTT. As protein: CASSQELGGRELFF.

The chain employs TRBV6-5 and TRBJ1-2; 7 bases are a match to TRBD1. The CDR3 covers 15 residues. V lost 6 bases and J lost 1; bases outside the gene matches: 8. CDR1 and CDR2 (germline): MNHEY, SVGAGI. CDR3 DNA sequence: TGTGCCAGCAGACTCCCATCAGGGGGTAACTATGGCTACACCTTC. Protein product: CASRLPSGGNYGYTF.

The table lists this clone with a few counts. The chain employs TRBV4-3 and TRBJ2-7; D gene ambiguous. The V gene's germline CDR1 is LGHNA and CDR2 YSLEER. The CDR3 extends over 14 amino acids. The ends were cut back, 1 base at V and 2 bases at J, with 9 bases in the middle. The DNA of the CDR3 is TGCGCCAGCAGCCAAGTCCGTGGCCCCTACGAGCAGTACTTC. It codes for CASSQVRGPYEQYF.

This chain links TRBV27 with TRBJ2-7; 9 positions match TRBD1. Losses at the gene ends were 5 bases for V and 2 bases for J; bases not matched to a gene: 4. Germline-derived CDR1 and CDR2 are MNHEY and SMNVEV (reference sequence). This CDR3 is built from 14 residues. As DNA, the CDR3 is TGTGCCAGCAGTACCCGGGACAGGGCCTACGAGCAGTACTTC. This sequence encodes CASSTRDRAYEQYF.